This record covers a single T cell receptor (beta chain). The authors' processing: Reference gene primer amplification yielded estimated nucleated cell counts. The data were produced by immunoSEQ multiplex PCR, yet TCRdb's version contains in-frame clones alone and is incomplete. V and J calls and clone size are given by that table; D and trimming were obtained from the DNA. The sample gives about 100,000 clones, about nine tenths of which show up once; around 5.7% is in the top ten. Germline-derived CDR1 and CDR2 are MDHEN and SYDVKM. V was cut by 3 bases and J by 4 bases, with 6 bases left in between. The CDR3 is 12 residues long. The record originates from a study of blood T cell repertoires in COVID-19. Overall study context: Some COVID-19 samples were acute and others convalescent; all came from the United States, Italy and Spain. Nucleic acid was either cDNA or gDNA, and it came from T cells, B-cell-depleted T cells, or PBMCs.

The sample was peripheral blood. V and J are TRBV28 and TRBJ1-2, with unresolved D. The receptor comes from a man between 65 and 79 years old with acute or convalescent COVID-19. The CDR3 loop is CASSFSGYGYTF. CDR3 nucleotide sequence: TGTGCCAGCAGTTTCTCCGGCTATGGCTACACCTTC.